The next 15 T cell receptor beta chains were all read from a single sample in a study of cytomegalovirus exposure and HLA in healthy donors. Researchers ran the PCR with 60 Vbeta and 13 Jbeta primers. The assay was immunoSEQ multiplex PCR, and TCRdb's table has in-frame clones only and misses some. This sample has 200,000 or so clones; 80% to 85% occur once, and the top ten carry 2.5% to 3.5%. The specimen sequenced was PBMCs. These TCRs come from a woman aged 40 to 50 in good health and CMV-seronegative.

This chain links TRBV5-1 with TRBJ2-3; tentative D call: TRBD2 (5 bases). The V gene lost 4 bases and the J gene lost 4 bases, with 13 bases spanning the gap. Per germline, CDR1 SGHRS and CDR2 YFSETQ. The CDR3 contains 14 residues. CDR3 DNA sequence: TGCGCCAGCAGCCAAGGACTGGGAGCAGATACGCAGTATTTT. Amino acid sequence: CASSQGLGADTQYF.

This chain joins TRBV23-1 and TRBJ2-1; 9 bases agree with TRBD1. TRBV23-1 is an open reading frame, and its role is uncertain. Unmatched junction bases numbered 9, after V lost 6 bases and J lost 3 bases. This CDR3 contains 16 residues. The CDR3 reads CASRRSGTGNYNEQFF. Here the CDR3 DNA reads TGCGCCAGCAGACGCTCCGGGACAGGGAACTACAATGAGCAGTTCTTC.

This chain links TRBV27 with TRBJ1-2; 11 bases map to TRBD1. The germline gives CDR1 MNHEY, CDR2 SMNVEV (reference sequence). This CDR3 has 17 residues. With 5 bases clipped from V and 4 bases from J, the junction kept 12 bases outside the gene matches. The CDR3 bases are TGTGCCAGCAGTCGGGCAGGGACAGGGGGACGGCGCTATGGCTACACCTTC. Its translation is CASSRAGTGGRRYGYTF.

V gene TRBV6-1 combines with J gene TRBJ2-7, with a tentative D call TRBD1 (6 bases). Germline loops: CDR1 MNHNS, CDR2 SASEGT. Between the trimmed V and J ends, which lost 3 bases and 0 bases, there was a span of 15 bases. This CDR3 is built from 16 residues. Here the CDR3 reads CASSEVPGVYSYEQYF. The CDR3 DNA is TGTGCCAGCAGTGAGGTGCCAGGGGTTTACTCCTACGAGCAGTACTTC.

J is TRBJ1-2 and V is TRBV12-5; 7 bases line up with TRBD1. The junction had 3 bases not matched to a gene; V was cut back by 7 bases and J by 1 base. This CDR3 has 13 residues. The germline V gene has CDR1 LGHNT and CDR2 FRNRAP. The CDR3 DNA reads TGTGCTAGTGATCAGGGGGGTAACTATGGCTACACCTTC. It is translated as CASDQGGNYGYTF.

The chain uses TRBV2 and TRBJ1-2; D remains ambiguous. This CDR3 is 14 amino acids long. Germline V CDR1 and CDR2: SNHLY, FYNNEI. Deletions cut 4 bases from V and 2 bases from J, with 11 bases between. CDR3 DNA sequence: TGTGCCAGCAGTGTCACAACGGAGAACTATGGCTACACCTTC. This codes for CASSVTTENYGYTF.

V usage is TRBV5-1 and J usage is TRBJ2-2; 11 positions match TRBD2. V dropped 4 bases and J dropped 5; count of bases not matched to a gene: 7. Germline V CDR1 and CDR2: SGHRS, YFSETQ. The CDR3 runs to 16 residues. The CDR3 bases are TGCGCCAGCAGCATGACCGGACTAGCGGGTACCGGGGAGCTGTTTTTT. Protein sequence: CASSMTGLAGTGELFF.

In this sample, this clone turned up a few times. The chain uses TRBV29-1 and TRBJ1-2; D is unclear. Germline-derived CDR1 and CDR2 are SQVTM and ANQGSEA. Trimming pared 5 bases from V and 6 bases from J, leaving 10 bases between. CDR3 size: 11 residues. The CDR3 loop reads CSVPGANGYTF. CDR3 DNA: TGCAGCGTTCCGGGTGCTAATGGCTACACCTTC. Full variable domain (rest looked up from reference TRBV29-1 and TRBJ1-2): SAVISQKPSRDICQRGTSLTIQCQVDSQVTMMFWYRQQPGQSLTLIATANQGSEATYESGFVIDKFPISRPNLTFSTLTVSNMSPEDSSIYLCSVPGANGYTFGSGTRLTVV.

The chain uses TRBV19 and TRBJ1-5; a weak D match, TRBD1 (6 bases). The CDR3 is made up of 14 amino acids. Trimming stripped 3 bases from V and 7 bases from J, with 13 bases between. Germline loops: CDR1 LNHDA, CDR2 SQIVND (reference sequence). The CDR3 DNA reads TGTGCCAGTAGTATTTGGGGGCCGGGCCAGCCCCAGCATTTT. It specifies CASSIWGPGQPQHF.

V usage is TRBV27 and J usage is TRBJ2-1; a possible D gene is TRBD2 (5 bases). CDR1 is MNHEY and CDR2 is SMNVEV in the germline V gene (reference sequence). With 8 bases removed from V and 0 bases from J, the gap between germline ends came to 8 bases. CDR3 size: 13 residues. The CDR3 reads CASQRSSYNEQFF. The CDR3 DNA is TGTGCCAGCCAGCGGAGCTCCTACAATGAGCAGTTCTTC.

DNA of the CDR3: TGTGCCAGTAGCCCAGTTACCCGGGGGTACAATGAGCAGTTCTTC. Translating gives CASSPVTRGYNEQFF. The V and J genes are TRBV19 and TRBJ2-1, with a possible D match to TRBD2 (6 bases). The V gene lost 6 bases and the J gene lost 4 bases, with 16 bases spanning the gap. Germline V gene lookup returns CDR1 LNHDA and CDR2 SQIVND (reference sequence). The CDR3 is 15 amino acids.

The rearrangement joins TRBV4-1 to TRBJ2-3, with 7 nucleotides matching TRBD2. From germline, CDR1 is MGHRA and CDR2 YSYEKL. This CDR3 is 16 amino acids long. V shed 0 bases and J 1 base; nucleotides not matched to a gene: 4. CDR3 nucleotide sequence: TGCGCCAGCAGCCAAGAGGGAGGGGTAGGCACAGATACGCAGTATTTT. This gives the protein CASSQEGGVGTDTQYF.

V is TRBV28 and J is TRBJ2-7, with 7 bases aligning to TRBD2. CDR1 and CDR2 (germline): MDHEN, SYDVKM. V lost 6 bases and J lost 0; bases outside the gene matches: 5. CDR3 length: 14 residues. CDR3 bases: TGTGCCAGCAGGGCTAGCGGCAACTCCTACGAGCAGTACTTC. It translates to CASRASGNSYEQYF.

The chain uses TRBV7-9 and TRBJ2-7; a possible D gene is TRBD1 (6 bases). The CDR3 contains 15 residues. V was clipped by 1 base and J by 3 bases, with 13 bases between them. Germline values: CDR1 SEHNR, CDR2 FQNEAQ (reference sequence). The CDR3 DNA follows: TGTGCCAGCAGCTTAGAGATAGGGGGATACTACGAGCAGTACTTC. It yields the protein CASSLEIGGYYEQYF.

The genes are TRBV23-1 and TRBJ1-4; D ambiguous. TRBV23-1 is an ORF, with its function uncertain. The CDR3 contains 14 residues. Trimming took off 4 bases at V and 3 bases at J, with 9 bases between the two ends. The CDR3: CASSPRQANEKLFF. CDR3 sequence (DNA): TGCGCCAGCAGTCCGCGGCAAGCTAATGAAAAACTGTTTTTT.